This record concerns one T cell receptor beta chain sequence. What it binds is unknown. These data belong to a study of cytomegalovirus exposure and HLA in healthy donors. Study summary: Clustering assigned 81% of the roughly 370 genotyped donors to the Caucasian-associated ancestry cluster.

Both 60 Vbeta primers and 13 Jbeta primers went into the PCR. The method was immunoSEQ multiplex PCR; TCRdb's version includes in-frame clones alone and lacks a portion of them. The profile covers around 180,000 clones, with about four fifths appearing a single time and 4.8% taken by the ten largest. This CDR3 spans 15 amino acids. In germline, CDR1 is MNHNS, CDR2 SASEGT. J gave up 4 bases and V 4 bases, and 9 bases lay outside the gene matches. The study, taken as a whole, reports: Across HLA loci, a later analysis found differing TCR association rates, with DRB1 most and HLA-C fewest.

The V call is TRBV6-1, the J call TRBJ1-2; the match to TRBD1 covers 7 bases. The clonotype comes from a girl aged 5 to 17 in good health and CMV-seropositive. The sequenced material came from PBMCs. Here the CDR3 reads CASSGSGTVIYGYTF. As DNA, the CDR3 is TGTGCCAGCAGTGGGTCCGGGACAGTAATCTATGGCTACACCTTC.